What follows are 2 T cell receptor beta chains derived from one specimen sequenced in a study of T cell changes during pregnancy in multiple sclerosis. The table came from immunoSEQ multiplex PCR; TCRdb's copy has only in-frame clones and leaves some out. The table lists about 48,000 clones, roughly 92% of them singletons, with over 0.85% in the top ten. Sequenced here: CD4+ T cells from peripheral blood mononuclear cells, sampled in the second trimester of pregnancy. These receptors came from a female donor in good health, enrolled as a control in a pregnancy study.

The rearrangement uses TRBV19 and TRBJ2-5; 14 nucleotides line up with TRBD2. Germline CDR1 LNHDA, CDR2 SQIVND (reference sequence). The CDR3 is made up of 16 amino acids. Trimming took 6 bases from V and 5 from J; bases not matched to a gene: 8. CDR3 coding DNA: TGTGCCAGTAGACCGACTAGCGGGGGGGCACGGGAGACCCAGTACTTC. It translates to CASRPTSGGARETQYF.

This chain connects TRBV7-2 to TRBJ1-2; TRBD1 matches 8 bases. Germline CDR1 SGHTA, CDR2 FQGNSA. The junction had 3 bases not matched to a gene; V was cut back by 6 bases and J by 3 bases. The CDR3 extends over 13 amino acids. CDR3 in DNA: TGTGCCAGCAGTTCGGACAGGGACTATGGCTACACCTTC. It yields the protein CASSSDRDYGYTF.